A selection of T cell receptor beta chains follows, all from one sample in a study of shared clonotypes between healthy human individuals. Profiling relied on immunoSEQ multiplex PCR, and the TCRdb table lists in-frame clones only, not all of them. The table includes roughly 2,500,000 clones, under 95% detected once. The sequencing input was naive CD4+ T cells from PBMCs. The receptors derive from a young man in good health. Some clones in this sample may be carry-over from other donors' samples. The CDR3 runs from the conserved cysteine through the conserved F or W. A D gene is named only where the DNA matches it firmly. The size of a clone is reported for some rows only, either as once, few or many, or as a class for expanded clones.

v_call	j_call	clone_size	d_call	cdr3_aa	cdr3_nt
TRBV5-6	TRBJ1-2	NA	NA	CASSLDSSYGYTF	TGTGCCAGCAGCTTGGACAGCTCCTATGGCTACACCTTC
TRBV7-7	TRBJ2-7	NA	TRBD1	CASSSGTDEQYF	TGTGCCAGCAGCTCTGGGACAGACGAGCAGTACTTC
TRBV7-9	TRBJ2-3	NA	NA	CASSTRGRSLPDTQYF	TGTGCCAGCAGCACGCGGGGCCGCTCTTTACCAGATACGCAGTATTTT
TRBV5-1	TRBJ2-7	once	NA	CASSHGPRDSYEQYF	TGCGCCAGCAGCCACGGGCCCAGGGACTCCTACGAGCAGTACTTC
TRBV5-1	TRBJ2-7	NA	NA	CASSPGAYEQYF	TGCGCCAGCAGCCCCGGGGCCTACGAGCAGTACTTC
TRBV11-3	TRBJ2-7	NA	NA	CASSGPVGNEQYF	TGTGCCAGCAGCGGACCAGTGGGGAACGAGCAGTACTTC
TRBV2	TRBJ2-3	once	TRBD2	CASSERFLAEDTQYF	TGTGCCAGCAGTGAACGATTCCTAGCGGAAGATACGCAGTATTTT
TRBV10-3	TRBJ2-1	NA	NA	CAISEVRAGDNEQFF	TGTGCCATCAGTGAAGTTCGGGCAGGGGATAATGAGCAGTTCTTC
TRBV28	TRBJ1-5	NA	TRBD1	CASSSRATGGPQHF	TGTGCCAGCAGTTCCCGGGCGACAGGGGGGCCCCAGCATTTT
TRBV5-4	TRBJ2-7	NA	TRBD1	CASSSTTGTGAYEQYF	TGTGCCAGCAGCTCCACCACCGGGACAGGTGCCTACGAGCAGTACTTC
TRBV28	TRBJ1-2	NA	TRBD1	CASSLRGQVIFYGYTF	TGTGCCAGCAGTTTAAGGGGACAGGTCATTTTTTATGGCTACACCTTC
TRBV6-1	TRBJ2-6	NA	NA	CASRGWFKGANVLTF	TGTGCCAGCAGGGGTTGGTTTAAGGGGGCCAACGTCCTGACTTTC
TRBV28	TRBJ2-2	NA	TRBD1	CASSLGTGNTGELFF	TGTGCCAGCAGTTTAGGGACAGGGAACACCGGGGAGCTGTTTTTT
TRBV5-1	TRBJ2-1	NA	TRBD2	CASSIGGASGRAFGEQFF	TGCGCCAGCAGCATCGGCGGGGCTAGCGGGAGGGCCTTCGGAGAGCAGTTCTTC
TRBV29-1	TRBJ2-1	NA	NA	CSVVRGAHYNEQFF	TGCAGCGTTGTCCGGGGCGCTCATTACAATGAGCAGTTCTTC
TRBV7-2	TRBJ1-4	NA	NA	CASSLRVINEKLFF	TGTGCCAGCAGCCTCAGGGTTATTAATGAAAAACTGTTTTTT
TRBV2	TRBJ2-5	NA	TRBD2	CASNGPGGETQYF	TGTGCCAGTAATGGGCCGGGGGGAGAGACCCAGTACTTC
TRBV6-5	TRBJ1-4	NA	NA	CASSYSPTTNEKLFF	TGTGCCAGCAGTTACTCACCGACAACTAATGAAAAACTGTTTTTT
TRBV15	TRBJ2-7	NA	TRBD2	CATRGRASGSYEQYF	TGTGCCACCAGAGGAAGGGCTAGCGGTTCCTACGAGCAGTACTTC
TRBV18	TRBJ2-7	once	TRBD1	CASSPPPGTGGAYEQYF	TGTGCCAGCTCACCCCCCCCCGGGACAGGGGGAGCGTACGAGCAGTACTTC
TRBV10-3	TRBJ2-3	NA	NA	CATCLGGDADTQYF	TGTGCCACCTGCTTAGGGGGAGACGCAGATACGCAGTATTTT
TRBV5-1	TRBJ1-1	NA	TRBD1	CASTPDRGRTEAFF	TGCGCCAGCACCCCGGACAGGGGCCGGACTGAAGCTTTCTTT
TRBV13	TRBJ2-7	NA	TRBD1	CASSPTGKTGEQYF	TGTGCCAGCAGCCCGACAGGGAAAACGGGGGAGCAGTACTTC
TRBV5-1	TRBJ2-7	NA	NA	CASSPGARANYEQYF	TGCGCCAGCAGCCCGGGGGCCCGCGCCAACTACGAGCAGTACTTC
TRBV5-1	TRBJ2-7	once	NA	CASCPEAPREQYF	TGCGCCTCTTGCCCAGAAGCCCCCCGCGAGCAGTACTTC
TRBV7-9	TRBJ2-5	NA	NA	CASSLAQPVRAKETQYF	TGTGCCAGCAGCTTAGCTCAGCCGGTGAGGGCAAAAGAGACCCAGTACTTC
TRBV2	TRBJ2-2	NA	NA	CASSVETVNTGELFF	TGTGCCAGCAGTGTTGAGACAGTGAACACCGGGGAGCTGTTTTTT
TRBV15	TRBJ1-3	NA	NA	CATSRASLPSGNTIYF	TGTGCCACCAGCAGAGCAAGCCTGCCATCTGGAAACACCATATATTTT
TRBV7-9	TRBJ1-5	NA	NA	CASSPGTQHQPQHF	TGTGCCAGCAGTCCCGGGACACAACATCAGCCCCAGCATTTT
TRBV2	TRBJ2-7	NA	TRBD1	CASSVQGAPSEQYF	TGTGCCAGCAGTGTTCAGGGGGCCCCTTCCGAGCAGTACTTC
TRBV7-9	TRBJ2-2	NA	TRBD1	CASSPDRGLDTGELFF	TGTGCCAGCAGCCCAGACAGGGGGCTGGACACCGGGGAGCTGTTTTTT
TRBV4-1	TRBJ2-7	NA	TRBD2	CASSQVLAGGSYEQYF	TGCGCCAGCAGCCAAGTCTTAGCGGGAGGATCATACGAGCAGTACTTC
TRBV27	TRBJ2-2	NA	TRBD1	CASSQRGQFGTGELFF	TGTGCCAGCAGCCAACGGGGACAGTTTGGCACCGGGGAGCTGTTTTTT
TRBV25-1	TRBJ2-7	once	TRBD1	CASRGTGLYEQYF	TGTGCCAGCCGAGGGACAGGGCTTTACGAGCAGTACTTC
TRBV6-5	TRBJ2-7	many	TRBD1	CASSYAGQGSYEQYF	TGTGCCAGCAGTTACGCGGGACAGGGTTCCTACGAGCAGTACTTC
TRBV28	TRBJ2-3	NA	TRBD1	CASRPEDRGLQNF	TGTGCCAGCAGACCTGAGGACAGGGGGCTACAGAATTTT
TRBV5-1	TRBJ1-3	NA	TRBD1	CASSLQGASSGNTIYF	TGCGCCAGCAGCCTCCAGGGGGCCAGCTCTGGAAACACCATATATTTT
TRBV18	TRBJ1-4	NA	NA	CASSPPSTGAEKLFF	TGTGCCAGCTCACCACCGTCGACCGGAGCTGAAAAACTGTTTTTT
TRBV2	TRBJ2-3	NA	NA	CASRGVADTQYF	TGTGCCAGCAGGGGAGTCGCAGATACGCAGTATTTT
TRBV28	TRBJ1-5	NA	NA	CASSLHGRGIQPQHF	TGTGCCAGCAGTTTACACGGGAGGGGGATTCAGCCCCAGCATTTT
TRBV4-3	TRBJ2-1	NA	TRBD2	CASSQDLAGTSGIYEQFF	TGCGCCAGCAGCCAAGATTTGGCCGGGACTAGCGGGATCTATGAGCAGTTCTTC
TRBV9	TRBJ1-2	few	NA	CASSVGPGMGYAYGYTF	TGTGCCAGCAGCGTAGGCCCAGGGATGGGGTACGCCTATGGCTACACCTTC
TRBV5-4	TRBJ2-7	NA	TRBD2	CASSSTGTSGRKQYF	TGTGCCAGCAGCTCGACGGGGACTAGCGGGAGGAAACAGTACTTC
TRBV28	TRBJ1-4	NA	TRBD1	CASSTAGGNEKLFF	TGTGCCAGCAGCACCGCAGGGGGTAATGAAAAACTGTTTTTT
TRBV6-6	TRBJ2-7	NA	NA	CASSNGPLPRYEQYF	TGTGCCAGCAGTAACGGACCACTACCCAGGTACGAGCAGTACTTC
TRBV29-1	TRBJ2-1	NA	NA	CSVLADIYNEQFF	TGCAGCGTTTTAGCGGATATTTACAATGAGCAGTTCTTC
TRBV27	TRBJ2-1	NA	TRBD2	CASSSASGRGWDEQFF	TGTGCCAGCAGCTCCGCTAGCGGGAGGGGCTGGGATGAGCAGTTCTTC
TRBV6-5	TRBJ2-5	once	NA	CASSTPGAETQYF	TGTGCCAGCAGTACACCTGGGGCCGAGACCCAGTACTTC
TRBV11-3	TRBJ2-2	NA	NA	CASSPATGELFF	TGTGCCAGCAGCCCCGCCACCGGGGAGCTGTTTTTT
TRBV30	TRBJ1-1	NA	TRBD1	CAWRTDRRTEAFF	TGTGCCTGGAGGACGGACAGGCGCACTGAAGCTTTCTTT
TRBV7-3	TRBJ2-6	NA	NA	CASGVGGANVLTF	TGTGCCAGCGGGGTAGGTGGGGCCAACGTCCTGACTTTC
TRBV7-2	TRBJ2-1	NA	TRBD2	CASTPRTSGSNEQFF	TGTGCCAGCACCCCCCGAACTAGCGGGAGCAATGAGCAGTTCTTC
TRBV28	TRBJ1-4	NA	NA	CASRSWGLDEKLFF	TGTGCCAGCCGCTCATGGGGGCTTGATGAAAAACTGTTTTTT
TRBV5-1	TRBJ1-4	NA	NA	CASSLAIGNIATNEKLFF	TGCGCCAGCAGCTTGGCCATAGGGAACATTGCAACTAATGAAAAACTGTTTTTT
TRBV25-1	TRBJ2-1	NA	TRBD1	CASKEWAGGEQFF	TGTGCCAGCAAAGAATGGGCAGGGGGTGAGCAGTTCTTC
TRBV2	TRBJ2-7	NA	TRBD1	CASSGGTGGNEQYF	TGTGCCAGCAGCGGCGGGACAGGGGGAAACGAGCAGTACTTC
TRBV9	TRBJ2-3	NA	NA	CASAGYTDTQYF	TGTGCCAGTGCGGGATACACAGATACGCAGTATTTT
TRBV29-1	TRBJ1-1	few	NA	CSVERGREAFF	TGCAGCGTTGAACGGGGACGTGAAGCTTTCTTT
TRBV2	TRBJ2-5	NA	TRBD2	CASRGRAGEETQYF	TGTGCCAGCAGGGGGAGAGCGGGAGAAGAGACCCAGTACTTC
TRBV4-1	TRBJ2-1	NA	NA	CASSQVTGSAYNEQFF	TGCGCCAGCAGCCAAGTCACAGGGTCCGCCTACAATGAGCAGTTCTTC